These 20 T cell receptor beta chains came from one sample sequenced in a study of cytomegalovirus exposure and HLA in healthy donors. PCR used 60 Vbeta primers and 13 Jbeta primers. Generated by immunoSEQ multiplex PCR, the TCRdb table keeps only in-frame clones and is missing some. Of 200,000 to 250,000 clones detected, around four fifths appear once; the ten largest clones hold more than 8.5%. Sequences were obtained from PBMCs. All receptors derive from a woman aged 45-65 years in good health and CMV-seropositive.

The chain recombines TRBV27 with TRBJ1-2, with TRBD1 as a possible D gene (5 bases). Germline assignment: CDR1 MNHEY and CDR2 SMNVEV (reference sequence). V lost 5 bases and J lost 8, with 18 bases in between. The CDR3 contains 14 residues. CDR3 sequence: CASSRSGEVRGYTF. In DNA, the CDR3 is TGTGCCAGCAGTCGATCGGGGGAAGTGAGGGGCTACACCTTC.

The chain combines TRBV9 with TRBJ1-4; D unclear. The V gene's germline CDR1 is SGDLS and CDR2 YYNGEE. Trimming pared 1 base from V and 3 bases from J, leaving 13 bases between. The CDR3 runs 16 residues. The CDR3 DNA sequence: TGTGCCAGCAGCGTAACTTCGCGACACGCTAATGAAAAACTGTTTTTT. Translated: CASSVTSRHANEKLFF.

The CDR3 sequence is CASRTQGALNQPQHF. In DNA, the CDR3 is TGTGCCAGCAGGACACAGGGGGCACTCAATCAGCCCCAGCATTTT. The chain joins TRBV6-5 to TRBJ1-5; 9 nucleotides align to TRBD1. V lost 6 bases to trimming and J lost 3 bases; unmatched junction nucleotides: 6. The CDR3 runs to 15 residues. CDR1 MNHEY and CDR2 SVGAGI come from the germline V gene.

Only one count was recorded for this clone. The V and J genes are TRBV19 and TRBJ2-1; 8 nucleotides agree with TRBD2. The germline CDR1 and CDR2 sequences are LNHDA and SQIVND (reference sequence). This CDR3 is built from 16 residues. After removal of 6 bases from V and 4 bases from J, the junction contained 11 bases not matched to a gene. For the CDR3, the DNA is TGTGCCAGTAGGCCTCTGACTAGCGAGGTGTACAATGAGCAGTTCTTC. Translating gives CASRPLTSEVYNEQFF.

The chain carries TRBV5-1 and TRBJ1-4, with 9 bases aligning to TRBD1. This CDR3 has 15 residues. J lost 3 bases, V lost 4 bases, and 4 bases had no gene match. The germline gives CDR1 SGHRS, CDR2 YFSETQ. Written as DNA, the CDR3 is TGCGCCAGCAGCGTAGGACAGGGGCCTAATGAAAAACTGTTTTTT. Its translation: CASSVGQGPNEKLFF.

The chain links TRBV2 to TRBJ2-7; no firm D call. The V gene lost 8 bases and the J gene lost 6 bases, with 20 bases spanning the gap. The CDR3 has 14 residues. CDR1 is SNHLY, CDR2 FYNNEI, per germline. In DNA, the CDR3 is TGTGCCAGCTATGGCTTGCTAGGTATAATCGAGCAGTACTTC. The encoded protein is CASYGLLGIIEQYF.

The chain carries TRBV7-8 and TRBJ1-2; maybe TRBD1 (6 bases). With 1 base removed from V and 0 bases from J, the gap between germline ends came to 15 bases. Per germline, CDR1 SGHVS and CDR2 FQNEAQ. This CDR3 has 17 amino acids. CDR3 sequence reads: CASSLGGLGQANYGYTF. The CDR3 DNA is TGTGCCAGCAGCTTAGGGGGGTTGGGACAAGCTAACTATGGCTACACCTTC. The full variable domain, with the rest looked up from reference TRBV7-8 and TRBJ1-2, is GAGVSQSPRYKVAKRGQDVALRCDPISGHVSLFWYQQALGQGPEFLTYFQNEAQLDKSGLPSDRFFAERPEGSVSTLKIQRTQQEDSAVYLCASSLGGLGQANYGYTFGSGTRLTVV.

The rearrangement links TRBV7-2 to TRBJ2-5; 12 bases line up with TRBD2. This CDR3 contains 16 residues. From germline, CDR1 is SGHTA and CDR2 FQGNSA. J was trimmed by 2 bases and V by 5 bases; bases with no gene match: 6. The CDR3 bases are TGTGCCAGCAGCCCTTGGACTAGCGGGAAACAAGAGACCCAGTACTTC. Translation gives CASSPWTSGKQETQYF.

The genes are TRBV15 and TRBJ2-7; 12 bases are shared with TRBD1. Looked up from germline, CDR1 is LNHNV and CDR2 is YYDKDF (reference sequence). The CDR3 is made up of 16 amino acids. The V gene end was trimmed by 1 base and the J gene end by 4 bases; junction bases not matched to a gene: 5. CDR3: CATSRAGTGGGYEQYF. The CDR3 DNA reads as TGTGCCACCAGCAGAGCCGGGACAGGGGGCGGGTACGAGCAGTACTTC.

The chain joins TRBV25-1 to TRBJ2-2; 13 bases agree with TRBD2. Per germline, CDR1 MGHDK and CDR2 SYGVNS. V trimming: 1 base; J trimming: 5 bases; junction bases outside the gene matches: 7. The CDR3 sequence is 18 residues long. The CDR3 protein is CASSELGTSGVYTGELFF. The CDR3, as DNA: TGTGCCAGCAGTGAATTGGGGACTAGCGGGGTGTATACCGGGGAGCTGTTTTTT.

The chain has TRBV9 and TRBJ1-1; 7 bases line up with TRBD1. The germline gives CDR1 SGDLS, CDR2 YYNGEE. The length of the CDR3 is 14 residues. Losses at the gene ends were 3 bases for V and 4 bases for J; bases not matched to a gene: 6. The CDR3 is CASSGQTGLTEAFF. In DNA, the CDR3 is TGTGCCAGCAGCGGCCAGACAGGGCTCACTGAAGCTTTCTTT.

The J gene is TRBJ2-7, the V gene TRBV11-2; D is undetermined. Germline loops: CDR1 SGHAT, CDR2 FQNNGV. V lost 1 base and J lost 0, with 4 bases in between. This CDR3 has 13 residues. Here the CDR3 reads CASSLGGSYEQYF. The CDR3 DNA reads as TGTGCCAGCAGCTTAGGCGGCTCCTACGAGCAGTACTTC.

The chain links TRBV6-6 to TRBJ2-4; possibly TRBD1 for D (5 bases). Per germline, CDR1 MNHNY and CDR2 SVGAGI (reference sequence). The CDR3 length is 14 residues. V lost 2 bases and J 4 bases, leaving 9 bases between the germline ends. The CDR3 nucleotides are TGTGCCAGCAGTTACAGGGGCCTAAAAAACATTCAGTACTTC. Protein sequence: CASSYRGLKNIQYF.

The chain is built from TRBV5-8 and TRBJ1-1; 7 bases are a match to TRBD1. With V trimmed by 1 base and J by 5 bases, 8 bases remained unmatched. The CDR3 runs 15 residues. CDR1 and CDR2 from the germline V gene are SGHTS and YDEGEE. DNA for the CDR3: TGTGCCAGCAGCTTGACAGGGGCCATGGGGACTGAAGCTTTCTTT. It translates to CASSLTGAMGTEAFF.

The chain couples TRBV28 to TRBJ2-5; the match to TRBD1 covers 10 bases. Unmatched junction bases numbered 6, after V lost 6 bases and J lost 5 bases. This CDR3 spans 14 amino acids. The germline CDR1 and CDR2 sequences are MDHEN and SYDVKM. The DNA of the CDR3 is TGTGCCAGCAGGACCGGGACAGGGGTTGAGACCCAGTACTTC. Encoded protein: CASRTGTGVETQYF. Drawing the rest from reference TRBV28 and TRBJ2-5, the complete variable domain is DVKVTQSSRYLVKRTGEKVFLECVQDMDHENMFWYRQDPGLGLRLIYFSYDVKMKEKGDIPEGYSVSREKKERFSLILESASTNQTSMYLCASRTGTGVETQYFGPGTRLLVL.

The rearrangement joins TRBV7-9 to TRBJ2-3; 8 positions match TRBD2. J lost 2 bases, V lost 6 bases, and 19 bases had no gene match. The CDR3 sequence is 19 residues long. Germline V gene lookup returns CDR1 SEHNR and CDR2 FQNEAQ (reference sequence). In DNA, the CDR3 is TGTGCCAGCAGGCACGCCCTAACGGGGGGGACACTTGTCACAGATACGCAGTATTTT. Translated, it gives CASRHALTGGTLVTDTQYF.

The CDR3 reads CASSRNRGDEQYF. The CDR3 DNA sequence: TGTGCCAGTAGTAGGAACAGGGGGGACGAGCAGTACTTC. The V and J genes are TRBV19 and TRBJ2-7, with 8 bases lining up with TRBD1. This CDR3 is 13 amino acids long. V was pared by 4 bases and J by 5 bases, with 4 bases of the junction left unmatched. Germline loops: CDR1 LNHDA, CDR2 SQIVND (reference sequence). The full variable domain, its missing parts supplied by reference TRBV19 and TRBJ2-7, is DGGITQSPKYLFRKEGQNVTLSCEQNLNHDAMYWYRQDPGQGLRLIYYSQIVNDFQKGDIAEGYSVSREKKESFPLTVTSAQKNPTAFYLCASSRNRGDEQYFGPGTRLTVT.

The chain's CDR3 is CASSATGTNRDGYTF. The CDR3 DNA reads TGTGCCAGCAGTGCGACCGGGACAAACAGAGACGGCTACACCTTC. The chain has TRBV28 and TRBJ1-2; maybe TRBD1 (6 bases). This CDR3 comprises 15 residues. Per the germline V gene, CDR1 is MDHEN and CDR2 is SYDVKM. V lost 5 bases to trimming and J lost 8 bases, with 21 bases between them.

This clone showed up just once. The chain is built from TRBV7-2 and TRBJ1-1; D may be TRBD1 (6 bases). CDR3 length equals 15 residues. Per germline, CDR1 SGHTA and CDR2 FQGNSA. V dropped 6 bases and J dropped 2 bases, with 16 bases sitting between them. The CDR3 protein is CASRADRRGNTEAFF. Written as DNA, the CDR3 is TGTGCCAGCAGAGCAGACAGGAGAGGAAACACTGAAGCTTTCTTT.

V usage is TRBV18 and J usage is TRBJ1-1; the match to TRBD1 covers 8 bases. The CDR3 runs 15 residues. Germline lookup yields CDR1 KGHSH and CDR2 LQKENI. V was clipped by 5 bases and J by 5 bases; unmatched bases: 10. CDR3 nucleotide sequence: TGTGCCAGCTCATTGAGGACAGGGTACGGGACTGAAGCTTTCTTT. This sequence encodes CASSLRTGYGTEAFF. The whole variable domain, remainder taken from reference TRBV18 and TRBJ1-1, is NAGVMQNPRHLVRRRGQEARLRCSPMKGHSHVYWYRQLPEEGLKFMVYLQKENIIDESGMPKERFSAEFPKEGPSILRIQQVVRGDSAAYFCASSLRTGYGTEAFFGQGTRLTVV.